The 28 T cell receptor beta chains below come from one sample, sequenced in a study of blood T cell repertoires in COVID-19. TCRdb's copy holds only in-frame clones and misses some; the assay was immunoSEQ multiplex PCR. The table includes under 45,000 clones, roughly 80% detected once. The sample consisted of peripheral blood. Source of these receptors: a man aged 55 to 70 with active COVID-19.

J is TRBJ2-3 and V is TRBV19, with 7 bases aligning to TRBD2. Germline V lookup: CDR1 LNHDA, CDR2 SQIVND (reference sequence). The CDR3 loop spans 16 amino acids. Losses at the gene ends were 3 bases for V and 4 bases for J; bases not matched to a gene: 10. The DNA of the CDR3 is TGTGCCAGTAGTATTCTGATTGCGGGAGCGGCAGATACGCAGTATTTT. Protein product: CASSILIAGAADTQYF.

The chain is built from TRBV5-6 and TRBJ1-6, with D possibly matching TRBD1 (5 bases). From germline, CDR1 is SGHDT and CDR2 YYEEEE. The length of the CDR3 is 15 residues. Trimming stripped 6 bases from V and 7 bases from J, with 17 bases between. CDR3 sequence (DNA): TGTGCCAGCACCCCCCCAGGGCAGCCAAATTCACCCCTCCACTTT. Protein product: CASTPPGQPNSPLHF.

The chain employs TRBV4-1 and TRBJ2-1, with 12 positions matching TRBD2. After removal of 1 base from V and 0 bases from J, the junction contained 4 bases not matched to a gene. This CDR3 is built from 18 residues. CDR1 and CDR2 (germline): MGHRA, YSYEKL. This CDR3 is CASSQGTSGVGSYNEQFF. In nucleotides, the CDR3 is TGCGCCAGCAGCCAAGGGACTAGCGGGGTGGGCTCCTACAATGAGCAGTTCTTC.

Worth noting for this clone: The sample contains more than one DNA sequence encoding this CDR3. CDR3 DNA: TGTGCCAGCAGTCCGGGACTTAGCTACGAGCAGTACTTC. Translation: CASSPGLSYEQYF. The rearrangement uses TRBV27 and TRBJ2-7; a weak D match, TRBD2 (6 bases). The CDR3 is made up of 13 amino acids. V was pared by 5 bases and J by 3 bases, with 11 bases between. The germline gives CDR1 MNHEY, CDR2 SMNVEV (reference sequence).

V usage is TRBV5-4 and J usage is TRBJ2-2, with D uncertain. The CDR3 has 13 residues. Trimming cost V 4 bases and J 5 bases, with 9 bases left between them. Germline CDR1 is SGHNT and CDR2 is YYREEE (reference sequence). The CDR3 region has the DNA TGTGCCAGCAGCCAGAACCCGACCGGGGAGCTGTTTTTT. Protein: CASSQNPTGELFF.

This clone is medium-sized in the sample. This chain uses TRBV4-1 with TRBJ2-7; maybe TRBD1 (5 bases). CDR1 is MGHRA and CDR2 is YSYEKL in the germline V gene. V was clipped by 4 bases and J by 5 bases, with 15 bases between them. CDR3 length equals 14 residues. In nucleotides, the CDR3 is TGCGCCAGCAGCCGCGGACACCTGGGTAACGAGCAGTACTTC. Translated: CASSRGHLGNEQYF.

The V call is TRBV11-2, the J call TRBJ2-1, with 7 bases that match TRBD2. Trimming took 5 bases from V and 8 from J; bases not matched to a gene: 15. Per the germline V gene, CDR1 is SGHAT and CDR2 is FQNNGV. The CDR3 length is 16 residues. For the CDR3, the DNA is TGTGCCAGCAGCCATACTGTCGGGGGGAATACAGATGAGCAGTTCTTC. Its protein is CASSHTVGGNTDEQFF.

In the case of this clone: This CDR3 is also generated by other DNA sequences in the sample. The genes are TRBV5-1 and TRBJ2-3, with 13 bases matching TRBD2. In germline, CDR1 is SGHRS, CDR2 YFSETQ. The junction had 1 base not matched to a gene; V was cut back by 3 bases and J by 0 bases. The length of the CDR3 is 16 residues. In nucleotides, the CDR3 is TGCGCCAGCAGCTCGGGACTAGCGGGAAGCACAGATACGCAGTATTTT. Its protein product is CASSSGLAGSTDTQYF.

This clone occurred once. The V call is TRBV6-2 or TRBV6-3, the J call TRBJ1-1; 11 bases match TRBD1. The germline CDR1 and CDR2 sequences are MNHEY and SVGEGT. The CDR3 has 15 amino acids. V gave up 5 bases and J gave up 5 bases; unmatched junction bases: 7. CDR3 residues: CASSPAGQGGTEAFF. In DNA, the CDR3 is TGTGCCAGCAGTCCCGCGGGACAGGGGGGAACTGAAGCTTTCTTT.

This chain joins TRBV28 and TRBJ1-1; possible D gene TRBD1, 6 bases. CDR3 size: 14 residues. Germline lookup yields CDR1 MDHEN and CDR2 SYDVKM. Trimming removed 8 bases at V and 0 bases at J, with 13 bases between. The CDR3 coding sequence is TGTGCCAGCGGGGGCAGGTTCATGAACACTGAAGCTTTCTTT. Its translation is CASGGRFMNTEAFF.

V is TRBV6-5 and J is TRBJ1-5; the D gene is possibly TRBD1 (6 bases). Germline-derived CDR1 and CDR2 are MNHEY and SVGAGI. The CDR3 contains 15 residues. Trimming took 6 bases from V and 0 from J, leaving 12 bases between them. CDR3 in DNA: TGTGCCAGCAGAATGACAGGAGATAGCAATCAGCCCCAGCATTTT. It is translated as CASRMTGDSNQPQHF.

The chain employs TRBV7-3 and TRBJ2-2; 9 nucleotides line up with TRBD1. This CDR3 has 17 residues. Germline V lookup: CDR1 SGHTA, CDR2 FQGTGA. Trimming cost V 5 bases and J 1 base; bases outside gene matches: 8. CDR3 sequence reads: CASSPDPGQGNTGELFF. In nucleotides, the CDR3 is TGTGCCAGCAGCCCCGATCCGGGACAGGGGAACACCGGGGAGCTGTTTTTT.

The chain has TRBV7-2 and TRBJ2-7, with D possibly being TRBD2 (8 bases). CDR1 is SGHTA and CDR2 is FQGNSA in the germline V gene. The CDR3 extends over 16 amino acids. V was clipped by 2 bases and J by 7 bases, with 21 bases between them. The CDR3 DNA reads as TGTGCCAGCAGCTTAAACCTAGCGGGCCCAGGGGGGGAGCAGTACTTC. Translation gives CASSLNLAGPGGEQYF.

J is TRBJ2-1 and V is TRBV5-1; 8 bases fit TRBD2. J gave up 3 bases and V 0 bases, and 2 bases lay outside the gene matches. CDR1 is SGHRS and CDR2 is YFSETQ in the germline V gene. The CDR3 is made up of 15 amino acids. The CDR3, as DNA: TGCGCCAGCAGCTTGGAGGGACTAGGCTACAATGAGCAGTTCTTC. This gives the protein CASSLEGLGYNEQFF.

The chain joins TRBV5-4 to TRBJ1-1; D uncertain. The CDR3 consists of 13 residues. The germline V and J ends were trimmed by 1 base and 1 base, with 5 bases remaining between them. Germline loops: CDR1 SGHNT, CDR2 YYREEE (reference sequence). The CDR3 spells CASSLPGNTEAFF. CDR3 DNA sequence: TGTGCCAGCAGCTTGCCAGGGAACACTGAAGCTTTCTTT.

CDR3 residues: CASSIRAGPSTDTQYF. DNA for the CDR3: TGTGCCAGTAGTATTCGGGCGGGACCTAGCACAGATACGCAGTATTTT. V usage is TRBV19 and J usage is TRBJ2-3; TRBD2 might be the D (6 bases). CDR3 length: 16 amino acids. V lost 3 bases and J 0 bases, leaving 13 bases between the germline ends. Germline V gives CDR1 LNHDA, CDR2 SQIVND (reference sequence). Complete variable domain (other parts from reference TRBV19 and TRBJ2-3): DGGITQSPKYLFRKEGQNVTLSCEQNLNHDAMYWYRQDPGQGLRLIYYSQIVNDFQKGDIAEGYSVSREKKESFPLTVTSAQKNPTAFYLCASSIRAGPSTDTQYFGPGTRLTVL.

The chain uses TRBV2 and TRBJ1-5, with D unclear. The ends were cut back, 4 bases at V and 4 bases at J, with 11 bases in the middle. Germline values: CDR1 SNHLY, CDR2 FYNNEI. The length of the CDR3 is 14 residues. DNA of the CDR3: TGTGCCAGCAGTGTTTCTCGGTATAATCAGCCCCAGCATTTT. The encoded protein is CASSVSRYNQPQHF.

This clone was counted a few times. CDR3 in amino acids: CASSLPGGEFTGELFF. The CDR3 DNA reads as TGTGCCAGCAGCTTACCAGGGGGCGAATTCACCGGGGAGCTGTTTTTT. The chain couples TRBV7-8 to TRBJ2-2; 8 bases map to TRBD1. V was clipped by 2 bases and J by 4 bases; unmatched bases: 6. This CDR3 has 16 amino acids. Germline values: CDR1 SGHVS, CDR2 FQNEAQ.

The chain recombines TRBV18 with TRBJ1-4; D is uncertain. The CDR3 consists of 15 residues. Trimming took 3 bases from V and 8 from J, leaving 16 bases between them. Per germline, CDR1 KGHSH and CDR2 LQKENI. The CDR3 DNA follows: TGTGCCAGCTCACCGAGACCAGGAAACGGAGAAAAACTGTTTTTT. Its protein product is CASSPRPGNGEKLFF.

The CDR3, as DNA: TGTGCCAGCAGCTCCCGGGACAGGGGAGGTGAGAACACTGAAGCTTTCTTT. It specifies CASSSRDRGGENTEAFF. The J gene is TRBJ1-1, the V gene TRBV21-1; TRBD1 was called by the table and not checked on the DNA. TRBV21-1 is tagged as a pseudogene. The CDR3 extends over 17 amino acids.

The rearrangement uses TRBV7-6 and TRBJ2-1; 8 bases agree with TRBD2. CDR3 size: 12 residues. Germline CDR1 SGHVS, CDR2 FNYEAQ. Trimming cost V 3 bases and J 15 bases; bases outside gene matches: 7. CDR3 in amino acids: CASSFLGGAPFF. The DNA for the CDR3 is TGTGCCAGCAGCTTTCTCGGGGGGGCCCCGTTCTTC.

The V and J genes are TRBV5-1 and TRBJ2-1; D possibly corresponds to TRBD2 (5 bases). This CDR3 is built from 17 residues. V lost 1 base to trimming and J lost 0 bases, with 14 bases between them. CDR1 is SGHRS, CDR2 YFSETQ, per germline. Here the CDR3 DNA reads TGCGCCAGCAGCTTGACGGGAACCCGGAGCTCCTACAATGAGCAGTTCTTC. This gives the protein CASSLTGTRSSYNEQFF.

V usage is TRBV28 and J usage is TRBJ1-3; D gene unclear. The V end was cut by 1 base, the J end by 0 bases, with 10 bases between. Looked up from germline, CDR1 is MDHEN and CDR2 is SYDVKM. The CDR3 contains 16 residues. CDR3 DNA: TGTGCCAGCAGTTTATACCCGCATAGCTCTGGAAACACCATATATTTT. This encodes CASSLYPHSSGNTIYF.

The chain couples TRBV6-2 or TRBV6-3 to TRBJ1-2; TRBD1 is a possible D gene (6 bases). Trimming pared 6 bases from V and 1 base from J, leaving 18 bases between. Germline CDR1 and CDR2: MNHEY and SVGEGT. This CDR3 has 16 residues. The DNA for the CDR3 is TGTGCCAGCAGCCATCCTGGGGGACAACTTAACTATGGCTACACCTTC. Amino acids: CASSHPGGQLNYGYTF.

The J gene is TRBJ1-2, the V gene TRBV29-1; D uncertain. The CDR3 runs to 13 residues. The germline V gene has CDR1 SQVTM and CDR2 ANQGSEA. Between the trimmed V and J ends, which lost 0 bases and 7 bases, there was a span of 12 bases. CDR3 loop: CSVEDLGSPGYTF. The CDR3 region has the DNA TGCAGCGTTGAAGATCTAGGTAGTCCTGGCTACACCTTC.

The chain employs TRBV13 and TRBJ2-7; D perhaps matches TRBD2 (7 bases). CDR1 is PRHDT and CDR2 is FYEKMQ in the germline V gene (reference sequence). V gave up 5 bases and J gave up 3 bases, with 20 bases separating them. The CDR3 is 16 amino acids. The CDR3 nucleotides are TGTGCCAGCAGCCCCCGCGATGGGGGGGCAAACTACGAGCAGTACTTC. Residues: CASSPRDGGANYEQYF.

J is TRBJ2-2 and V is TRBV11-1; 7 bases align to TRBD2. V dropped 8 bases and J dropped 6; count of bases not matched to a gene: 12. This CDR3 contains 15 residues. CDR1 and CDR2 from the germline V gene are SGHAT and FQDESV (reference sequence). The DNA for the CDR3 is TGTGCCAGCCTAACTGGGGCGGGAGAGGCCGGGGAGCTGTTTTTT. It translates to CASLTGAGEAGELFF.

The CDR3 bases are TGCGCCAGCAGCCAAGATCTCGACAGCAGCTCCTACGAGCAGTACTTC. The encoded protein is CASSQDLDSSSYEQYF. The chain links TRBV4-3 to TRBJ2-7, with D tentatively TRBD1 (5 bases). This CDR3 is built from 16 residues. The V gene's germline CDR1 is LGHNA and CDR2 YSLEER. Trimming cost V 0 bases and J 0 bases, with 12 bases left between them.